These T cell receptor beta chains were read from a single sample in a study of cytomegalovirus exposure and HLA in healthy donors. Sequencing was performed with immunoSEQ multiplex PCR; in TCRdb, only in-frame clones are kept and a portion is missing. This sample contains 130,000 or so clones. The specimen was PBMCs. The receptor set was obtained from a woman aged 55-75 years in good health and CMV-seronegative. The CDR3 runs from the conserved cysteine through the conserved F or W. The order of the fields is J gene, D gene, V gene, CDR3 DNA, CDR3 protein. A D gene is named only where the DNA matches it firmly.

j_gene: TRBJ1-2
d_gene: TRBD1
v_gene: TRBV30
CDR3nt: TGTGCCTGGGAGGAGGGGGCGTTTGTGGGCTACACCTTC
CDR3aa: CAWEEGAFVGYTF

j_gene: TRBJ1-6
d_gene: .
v_gene: TRBV5-1
CDR3nt: TGCGCCAGCAGCTTGGATGGAGGGGATTCACCCCTCCACTTT
CDR3aa: CASSLDGGDSPLHF

j_gene: TRBJ1-2
d_gene: .
v_gene: TRBV2
CDR3nt: TGTGCCAGCAGTGAAGCGTCAGACTATGGCTACACCTTC
CDR3aa: CASSEASDYGYTF

j_gene: TRBJ2-7
d_gene: .
v_gene: TRBV14
CDR3nt: TGTGCCAGCAGCCTAGGACAGCCCTACGAGCAGTACTTC
CDR3aa: CASSLGQPYEQYF

j_gene: TRBJ2-1
d_gene: TRBD2
v_gene: TRBV27
CDR3nt: TGTGCCAGCAGTTCTGGACTAGCGGGAGGGTACAATGAGCAGTTCTTC
CDR3aa: CASSSGLAGGYNEQFF

j_gene: TRBJ1-2
d_gene: .
v_gene: TRBV2
CDR3nt: TGTGCCAGCAGTGAAGGCCTAGGAACTAACTATGGCTACACCTTC
CDR3aa: CASSEGLGTNYGYTF

j_gene: TRBJ2-3
d_gene: TRBD1
v_gene: TRBV18
CDR3nt: TGTGCCAGCTCACAGCAGGAGACAGGGGTTGGACACACAGATACGCAGTATTTT
CDR3aa: CASSQQETGVGHTDTQYF

j_gene: TRBJ2-7
d_gene: .
v_gene: TRBV6-5
CDR3nt: TGTGCCAGCAGTACCAGTCTGTACGAGCAGTACTTC
CDR3aa: CASSTSLYEQYF

j_gene: TRBJ1-6
d_gene: TRBD1
v_gene: TRBV5-6
CDR3nt: TGTGCCAGCAGCTTACTCGGACAGGGCGGTTCACCCCTCCACTTT
CDR3aa: CASSLLGQGGSPLHF

j_gene: TRBJ1-5
d_gene: .
v_gene: TRBV7-3
CDR3nt: TGTGCCAGCAGCTTAAATCCGGGCAATCAGCCCCAGCATTTT
CDR3aa: CASSLNPGNQPQHF

j_gene: TRBJ2-5
d_gene: .
v_gene: TRBV30
CDR3nt: TGTGCCTGGAGTGTAGGGGTTAGGAGGGAAGAGACCCAGTACTTC
CDR3aa: CAWSVGVRREETQYF

j_gene: TRBJ1-2
d_gene: .
v_gene: TRBV5-4
CDR3nt: TGTGCCAGCAGCTCCAGATTAGGGGGATTCTTAGGCTACACCTTC
CDR3aa: CASSSRLGGFLGYTF

j_gene: TRBJ2-1
d_gene: TRBD2
v_gene: TRBV29-1
CDR3nt: TGCAGCGTTACCGAGCGGGGGACTTTGGCTGAGCAGTTCTTC
CDR3aa: CSVTERGTLAEQFF

j_gene: TRBJ1-4
d_gene: .
v_gene: TRBV10-3
CDR3nt: TGTGCCATCAGTGAGTCTAGGGTCAGGGCTGAAAAACTGTTTTTT
CDR3aa: CAISESRVRAEKLFF

j_gene: TRBJ2-2
d_gene: TRBD1
v_gene: TRBV6-6
CDR3nt: TGTGCCAGCAGTAAGAGACAGGGGGGCACCGGGGAGCTGTTTTTT
CDR3aa: CASSKRQGGTGELFF

j_gene: TRBJ1-5
d_gene: TRBD1
v_gene: TRBV6-1
CDR3nt: TGTGCCAGCCGAGGGGAATGGACAGGGAATCAGCCCCAGCATTTT
CDR3aa: CASRGEWTGNQPQHF

j_gene: TRBJ2-3
d_gene: TRBD2
v_gene: TRBV9
CDR3nt: TGTGCCAGCAGCGTAGCTCGGGCGGGAGGGCCAGGGACGCAGTATTTT
CDR3aa: CASSVARAGGPGTQYF

j_gene: TRBJ2-3
d_gene: .
v_gene: TRBV10-3
CDR3nt: TGTGCCATCAGTGTCGGGAGTCCTGGCACAGATACGCAGTATTTT
CDR3aa: CAISVGSPGTDTQYF